This T cell receptor (beta chain) appears in the sequencing data of a study of blood T cell repertoires in COVID-19. Across the whole study: Both acute and convalescent COVID-19 samples were obtained from the United States, Italy and Spain.

Looked up from germline, CDR1 is DFQATT and CDR2 is SNEGSKA (reference sequence). CDR3 length: 11 amino acids. V was clipped by 6 bases and J by 3 bases, with 6 bases between them. In the original processing: Using reference gene primer amplification, nucleated cell counts were estimated. TCRdb's table, derived via immunoSEQ multiplex PCR, lists solely in-frame clones and lacks some. The D gene and trimming were derived from the DNA, and the V and J assignments and clone size from that table. The table lists about 73,000 clones, 75% to 90% of them singletons. Details on this clone: Different DNA sequences within this sample yield the same CDR3.

The V gene is TRBV20-1, the J gene TRBJ2-1; D gene uncertain. Sequencing was done on a sample of peripheral blood. This TCR came from a man at least 80 years old with active or convalescent COVID-19. The CDR3 nucleotides read TGCAGTGCAAGGAGCTACAATGAGCAGTTCTTC. Translated: CSARSYNEQFF.